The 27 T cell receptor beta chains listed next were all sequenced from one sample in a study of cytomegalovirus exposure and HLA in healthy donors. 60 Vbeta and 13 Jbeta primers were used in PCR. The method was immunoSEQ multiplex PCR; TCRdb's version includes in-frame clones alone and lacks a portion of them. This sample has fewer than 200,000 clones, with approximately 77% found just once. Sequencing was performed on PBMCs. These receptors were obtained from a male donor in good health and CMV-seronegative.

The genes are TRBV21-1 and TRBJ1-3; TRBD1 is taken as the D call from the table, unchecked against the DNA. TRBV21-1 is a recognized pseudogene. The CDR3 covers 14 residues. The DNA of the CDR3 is TGTGCCAGAACACATACCCGCTCTGGAAACACCATATATTTT. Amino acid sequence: CARTHTRSGNTIYF.

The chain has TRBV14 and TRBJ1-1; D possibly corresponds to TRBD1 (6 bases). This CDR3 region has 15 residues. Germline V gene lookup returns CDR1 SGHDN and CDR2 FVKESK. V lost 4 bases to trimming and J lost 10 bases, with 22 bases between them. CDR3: CASSLMTGAMPTAFF. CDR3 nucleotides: TGTGCCAGCAGCCTAATGACAGGAGCTATGCCTACAGCTTTCTTT.

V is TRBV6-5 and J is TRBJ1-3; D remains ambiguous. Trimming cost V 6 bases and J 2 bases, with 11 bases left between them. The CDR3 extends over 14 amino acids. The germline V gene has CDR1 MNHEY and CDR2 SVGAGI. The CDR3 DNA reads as TGTGCCAGCAGGGTAGCGGGAGCTGGAAACACCATATATTTT. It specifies CASRVAGAGNTIYF.

The CDR3 nucleotides are TGTGCCAGCAGTTTAGGGGGTCAGCCCCAGCATTTT. This gives the protein CASSLGGQPQHF. This chain links TRBV6-1 with TRBJ1-5; TRBD1 is a possible D gene (6 bases). Germline CDR1 reads MNHNS; CDR2 reads SASEGT. The CDR3 sequence is 12 residues long. Trimming removed 5 bases from V and 6 bases from J, with 8 bases in between.

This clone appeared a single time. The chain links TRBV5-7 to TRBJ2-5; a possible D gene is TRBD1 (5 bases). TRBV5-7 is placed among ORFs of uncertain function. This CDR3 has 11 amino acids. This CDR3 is CPITGKETQYF. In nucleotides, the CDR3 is TGTCCCATTACAGGAAAAGAGACCCAGTACTTC.

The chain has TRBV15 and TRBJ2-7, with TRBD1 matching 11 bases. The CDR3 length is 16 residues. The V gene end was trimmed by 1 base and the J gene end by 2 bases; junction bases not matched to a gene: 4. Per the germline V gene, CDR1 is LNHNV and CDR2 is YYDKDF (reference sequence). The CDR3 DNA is TGTGCCACCAGCAGAGGTGGACAGGGGGCTACCTACGAGCAGTACTTC. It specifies CATSRGGQGATYEQYF.

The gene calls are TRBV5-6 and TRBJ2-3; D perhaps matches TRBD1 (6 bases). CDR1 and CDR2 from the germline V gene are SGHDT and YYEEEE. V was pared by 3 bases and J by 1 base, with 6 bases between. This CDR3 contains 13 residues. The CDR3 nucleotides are TGTGCCAGCAGCTGGACAGGCACAGATACGCAGTATTTT. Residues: CASSWTGTDTQYF.

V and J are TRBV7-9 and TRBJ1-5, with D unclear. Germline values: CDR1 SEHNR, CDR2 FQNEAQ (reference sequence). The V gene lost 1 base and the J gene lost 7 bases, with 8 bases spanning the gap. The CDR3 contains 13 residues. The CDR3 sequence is CASSLGSPQPQHF. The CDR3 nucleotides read TGTGCCAGCAGCTTAGGCAGTCCCCAGCCCCAGCATTTT.

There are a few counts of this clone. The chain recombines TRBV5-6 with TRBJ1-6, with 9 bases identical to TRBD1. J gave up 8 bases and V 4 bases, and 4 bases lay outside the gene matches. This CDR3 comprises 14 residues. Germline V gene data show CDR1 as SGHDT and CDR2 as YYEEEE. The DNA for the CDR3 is TGTGCCAGCAGCGGACAGGGGACGTATTCACCCCTCCACTTT. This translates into CASSGQGTYSPLHF.

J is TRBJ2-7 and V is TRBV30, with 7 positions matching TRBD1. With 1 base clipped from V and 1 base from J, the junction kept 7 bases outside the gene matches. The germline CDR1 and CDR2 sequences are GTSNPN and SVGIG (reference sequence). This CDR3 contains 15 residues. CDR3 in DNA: TGTGCCTGGAGTGCGACAGGGCGAAGTTCCTACGAGCAGTACTTC. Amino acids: CAWSATGRSSYEQYF.

CDR3 coding DNA: TGTGCTAGTGGTTTGGCCCGACAGGGGGCCCATGGCTACACCTTC. Its protein is CASGLARQGAHGYTF. The V gene is TRBV12-5, the J gene TRBJ1-2; TRBD1 matches 10 bases. This CDR3 has 15 residues. Germline V lookup: CDR1 LGHNT, CDR2 FRNRAP. V trimming: 1 base; J trimming: 6 bases; junction bases outside the gene matches: 5.

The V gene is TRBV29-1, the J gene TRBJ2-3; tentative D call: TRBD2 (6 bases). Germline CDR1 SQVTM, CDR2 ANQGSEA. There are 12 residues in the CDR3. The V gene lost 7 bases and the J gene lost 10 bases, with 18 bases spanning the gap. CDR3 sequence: CSARITGAAQYF. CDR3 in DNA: TGCAGCGCCCGAATTACGGGAGCGGCGCAGTATTTT.

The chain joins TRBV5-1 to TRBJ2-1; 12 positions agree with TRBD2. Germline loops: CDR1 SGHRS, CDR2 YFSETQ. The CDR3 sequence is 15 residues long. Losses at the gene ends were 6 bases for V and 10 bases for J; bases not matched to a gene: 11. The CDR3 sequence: CASTTSGLAGGEQFF. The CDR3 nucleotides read TGCGCCAGCACCACTTCGGGACTAGCGGGCGGGGAGCAGTTCTTC.

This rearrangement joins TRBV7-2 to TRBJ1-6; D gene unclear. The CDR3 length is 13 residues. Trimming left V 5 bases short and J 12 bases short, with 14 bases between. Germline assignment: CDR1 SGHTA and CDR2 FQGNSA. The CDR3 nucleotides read TGTGCCAGCAGCCCGATCGCTTTCGGACCCCTCCACTTT. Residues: CASSPIAFGPLHF.

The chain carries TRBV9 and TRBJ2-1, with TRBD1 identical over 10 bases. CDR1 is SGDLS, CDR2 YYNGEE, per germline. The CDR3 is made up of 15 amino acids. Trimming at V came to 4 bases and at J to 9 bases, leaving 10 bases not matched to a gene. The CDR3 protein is CASSITGTGEGEQFF. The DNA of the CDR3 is TGTGCCAGCAGCATCACCGGGACAGGGGAGGGTGAGCAGTTCTTC.

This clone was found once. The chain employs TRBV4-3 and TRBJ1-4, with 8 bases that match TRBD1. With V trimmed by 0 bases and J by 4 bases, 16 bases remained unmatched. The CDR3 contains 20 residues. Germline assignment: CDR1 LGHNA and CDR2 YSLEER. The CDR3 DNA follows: TGCGCCAGCAGCCAAGATCTATCGACAGGGGAGCATGTCATTAATGAAAAACTGTTTTTT. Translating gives CASSQDLSTGEHVINEKLFF.

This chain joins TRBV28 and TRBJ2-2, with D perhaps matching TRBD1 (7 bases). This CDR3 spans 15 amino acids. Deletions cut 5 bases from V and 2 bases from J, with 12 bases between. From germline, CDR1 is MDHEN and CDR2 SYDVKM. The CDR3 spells CASSRGGGNTGELFF. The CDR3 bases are TGTGCCAGCAGTCGAGGAGGGGGCAACACCGGGGAGCTGTTTTTT.

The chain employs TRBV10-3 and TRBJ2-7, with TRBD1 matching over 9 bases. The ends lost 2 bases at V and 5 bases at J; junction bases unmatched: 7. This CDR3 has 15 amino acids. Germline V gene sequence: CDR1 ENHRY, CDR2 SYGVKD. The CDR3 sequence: CAISEGDRVSDEQYF. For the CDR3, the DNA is TGTGCCATCAGTGAGGGGGACAGGGTGAGCGACGAGCAGTACTTC.

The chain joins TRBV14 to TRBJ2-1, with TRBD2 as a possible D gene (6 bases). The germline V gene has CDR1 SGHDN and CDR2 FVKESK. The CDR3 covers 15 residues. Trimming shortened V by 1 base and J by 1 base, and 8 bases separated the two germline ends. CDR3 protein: CASSQGEVSYNEQFF. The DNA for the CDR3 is TGTGCCAGCAGCCAAGGGGAGGTTTCCTACAATGAGCAGTTCTTC.

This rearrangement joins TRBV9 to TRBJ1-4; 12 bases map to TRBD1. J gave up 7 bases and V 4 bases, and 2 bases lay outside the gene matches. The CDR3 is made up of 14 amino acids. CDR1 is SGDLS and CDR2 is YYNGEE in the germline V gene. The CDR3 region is CASSPGQGAEKLFF. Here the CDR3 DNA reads TGTGCCAGCAGCCCGGGACAGGGGGCTGAAAAACTGTTTTTT.

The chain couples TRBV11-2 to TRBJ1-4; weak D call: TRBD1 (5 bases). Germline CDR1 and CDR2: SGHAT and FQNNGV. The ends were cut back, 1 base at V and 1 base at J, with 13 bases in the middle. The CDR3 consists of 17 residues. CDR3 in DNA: TGTGCCAGCAGCTTAGGGCGTCAGGGACTAACTAATGAAAAACTGTTTTTT. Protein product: CASSLGRQGLTNEKLFF.

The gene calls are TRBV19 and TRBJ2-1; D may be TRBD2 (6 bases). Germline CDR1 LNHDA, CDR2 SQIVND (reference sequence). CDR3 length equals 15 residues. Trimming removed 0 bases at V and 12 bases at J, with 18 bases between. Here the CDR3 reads CASSIDGRRGSGQFF. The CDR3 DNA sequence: TGTGCCAGTAGTATAGATGGGCGGAGGGGCTCGGGGCAGTTCTTC.

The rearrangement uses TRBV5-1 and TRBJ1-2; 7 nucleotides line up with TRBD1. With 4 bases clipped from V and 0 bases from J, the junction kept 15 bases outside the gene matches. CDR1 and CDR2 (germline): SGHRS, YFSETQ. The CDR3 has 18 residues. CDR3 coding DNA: TGCGCCAGCAGCATCTCTGGACAGGTTCCGTTAGCTAACTATGGCTACACCTTC. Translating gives CASSISGQVPLANYGYTF.

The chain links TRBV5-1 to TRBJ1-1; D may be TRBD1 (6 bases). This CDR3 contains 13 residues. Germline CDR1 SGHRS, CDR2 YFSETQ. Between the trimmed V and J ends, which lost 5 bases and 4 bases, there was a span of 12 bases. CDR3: CASSIQGSTEAFF. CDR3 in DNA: TGCGCCAGCAGTATACAGGGTTCCACTGAAGCTTTCTTT.

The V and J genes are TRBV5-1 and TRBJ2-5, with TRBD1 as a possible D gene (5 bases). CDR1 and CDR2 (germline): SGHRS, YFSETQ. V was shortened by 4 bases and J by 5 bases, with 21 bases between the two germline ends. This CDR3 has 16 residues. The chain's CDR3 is CASSAPGQSAEETQYF. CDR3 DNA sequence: TGCGCCAGCAGCGCCCCAGGGCAGTCCGCGGAGGAGACCCAGTACTTC. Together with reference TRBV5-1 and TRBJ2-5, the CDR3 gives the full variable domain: KAGVTQTPRYLIKTRGQQVTLSCSPISGHRSVSWYQQTPGQGLQFLFEYFSETQRNKGNFPGRFSGRQFSNSRSEMNVSTLELGDSALYLCASSAPGQSAEETQYFGPGTRLLVL.

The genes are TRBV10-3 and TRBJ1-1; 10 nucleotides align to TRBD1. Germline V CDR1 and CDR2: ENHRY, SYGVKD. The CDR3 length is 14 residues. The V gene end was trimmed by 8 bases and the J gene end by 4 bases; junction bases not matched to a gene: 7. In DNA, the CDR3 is TGTGCCATCGGGACAGGGGATGTGAGCACTGAAGCTTTCTTT. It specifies CAIGTGDVSTEAFF.

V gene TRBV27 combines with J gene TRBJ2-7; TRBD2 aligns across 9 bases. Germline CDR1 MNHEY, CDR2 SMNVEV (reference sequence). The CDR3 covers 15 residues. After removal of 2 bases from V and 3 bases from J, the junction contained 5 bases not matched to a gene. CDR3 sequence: CASSLGGLAFYEQYF. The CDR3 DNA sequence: TGTGCCAGCAGTTTAGGGGGACTAGCCTTCTACGAGCAGTACTTC.